This T cell receptor beta chain was obtained from a study of blood T cell repertoires in COVID-19 (dated by TCRdb to the early 2020s). Regarding the research as a whole: Samples covering the acute and convalescent phases of COVID-19 were provided by collaborators in the United States, Italy and Spain. The material from the prospective study consisted of cDNA or gDNA derived from T cells, B-cell-depleted T cells, or PBMCs. A freely available public database, intended as a resource for researchers studying the immune response to SARS-CoV-2, is where the repertoires were released. A de-identified subject ID, COVID-19 status, age in years and sex were almost always included in the sample metadata. Where available, HLA class I and class II types were taken from metadata supplied by the sample provider and were not determined by assay-based typing. Deeply sampled blood TCRbeta repertoires from subjects exposed to, actively infected with, or recovered from COVID-19 were included in the dataset. The samples were drawn from two sources: the first 160 participants of the ongoing ImmuneRACE study, and over 950 subjects contributed by 6 global collaborators. The research as a whole found: Clinical and demographic metadata were provided uncurated, with the amount varying by source and participant.

Each collaborating institution followed its own protocols to collect whole blood in K2EDTA tubes. For TCRbeta analysis, collaborators shipped samples in one of three forms: frozen whole blood, isolated PBMCs, or DNA extracted from either of those sample types. TCRbeta CDR3 regions were amplified from genomic DNA by means of the immunoSEQ Assay, a bias-controlled multiplex PCR. The authors' analysis ran thus. Within the assay, amplification of reference gene primers was used to estimate how many nucleated cells each sample contained. To quantify the absolute abundance of each unique TCRbeta CDR3 rearrangement, sequence reads were collapsed and filtered. For each sample, productive Simpson clonality was calculated as the square root of Simpson's diversity index across productive rearrangements. In TCRdb, the immuneACCESS table is reduced to in-frame sequences with V and J assigned. These tables do not hold every clone; where another copy was compared, an unresolved V gene accounts for under half, and the others remain unexplained. That table supplies the V and J calls and clone size; D and trimming were determined from the DNA. The sample records roughly 80,000 clones, around 92% of which are singletons. Of the sample, 1.9% is held by the ten largest clones.

As concerns this clone: Its antigen remains undetermined. Base qualities are not at hand, and no much larger clone is one base apart.

This receptor was obtained from a woman aged 50 to 65 in a cohort sampled during active COVID-19. Sequencing was performed on peripheral blood.

The bases are TGCGCCAGCAGCCACAGGGGCCTAGCGAACACTGAAGCTTTCTTT. This is translated as CASSHRGLANTEAFF. The sequence is built from TRBV4-1 and TRBJ1-1, with a tentative D gene TRBD1 over 6 matching bases. The CDR3 spans 15 residues, from the cysteine through the phenylalanine. Kept here is only the CDR3 DNA, which spans 45 bases and is read in frame from base 1. According to the germline V gene, CDR1 reads MGHRA and CDR2 reads YSYEKL. Cut back by 3 bases and 1 base, the V and J ends lie 12 bases apart.